The next 30 T cell receptor beta chains were all read from a single sample in a study of T cells after yellow fever vaccination. Using its own MiXCR run on the 5' RACE reads, TCRdb lists one record per CDR3 protein. The sample has some 52,000 distinct CDR3 sequences, 5% to 8.5% seen once. Sequenced here: CD8+ T cells not binding an NS4B(214-222) dextramer, sorted from PBMCs, sampled roughly 46 days after the first yellow fever vaccination. These receptors all stem from a man younger than 30 who received the YFV17D yellow fever vaccine.

This clonotype was picked up one time. V usage is TRBV7-2 and J usage is TRBJ2-7; D may be TRBD1 (5 bases). CDR3 length: 13 amino acids. Germline V CDR1 and CDR2: SGHTA, FQGNSA. CDR3 coding DNA: TGTGCCAGCAGCTTAGGGGGCTTTTACGAGCAATACGTC. Protein product: CASSLGGFYEQYV.

Many counts were recorded for this clonotype. V is TRBV7-6 and J is TRBJ2-1; no firm D call. The CDR3 runs 22 residues. Germline V gene sequence: CDR1 SGHVS, CDR2 FNYEAQ. Between the trimmed V and J ends, which lost 7 bases and 0 bases, there was a span of 34 bases. The CDR3: CASIPRDSASTELRSSYNEQFF. The CDR3 region has the DNA TGTGCCAGCATCCCTAGGGATTCGGCCAGTACTGAGTTAAGGAGCTCCTACAATGAGCAGTTCTTC.

This clonotype appeared a few times. The chain has TRBV4-3 and TRBJ2-7; D unresolved. This CDR3 spans 14 amino acids. In germline, CDR1 is LGHNA, CDR2 YSLEER. V lost 1 base and J 7 bases, leaving 14 bases between the germline ends. CDR3 amino acids: CASSQVLGGREQYF. The CDR3 DNA is TGCGCCAGCAGCCAAGTATTGGGTGGCAGGGAGCAGTACTTC.

Ten or more counts support this clonotype. This chain links TRBV24-1 with TRBJ1-1, with TRBD1 as a possible D gene (6 bases). Germline V gene lookup returns CDR1 KGHDR and CDR2 SFDVKD. There are 14 residues in the CDR3. Trimming took 4 bases from V and 1 from J, leaving 9 bases between them. CDR3 coding DNA: TGTGCCACCAGTGAGGGACATCCGAACACTGAAGCTTTCTTT. The encoded protein is CATSEGHPNTEAFF.

This clonotype was counted at least ten times. V is TRBV6-1 and J is TRBJ1-1; 8 bases are a match to TRBD1. Germline CDR1 is MNHNS and CDR2 is SASEGT. This CDR3 contains 15 residues. V gave up 7 bases and J gave up 3 bases; unmatched junction bases: 10. As DNA, the CDR3 is TGTGCCAGCATCCTTTACAGGGGGTGGGACACTGAAGCTTTCTTT. Translation gives CASILYRGWDTEAFF.

The sample holds many counts of this clonotype. The chain is built from TRBV4-1 and TRBJ1-4, with D maybe TRBD1 (5 bases). CDR1 and CDR2 from the germline V gene are MGHRA and YSYEKL. V gave up 4 bases and J gave up 8 bases, with 11 bases separating them. The CDR3 runs to 13 residues. The CDR3 coding sequence is TGCGCCAGCAGCCTGGGGGGAGCGGAAAAACTGTTTTTT. Amino acid sequence: CASSLGGAEKLFF.

This clonotype has a handful of counts. The chain couples TRBV27 to TRBJ2-7, with D possibly matching TRBD2 (6 bases). V was pared by 2 bases and J by 5 bases, with 7 bases between. The length of the CDR3 is 12 residues. Germline CDR1 reads MNHEY; CDR2 reads SMNVEV (reference sequence). The CDR3 nucleotides read TGTGCCAGCAGTTTAGGAGGGGACGAGCAGTACTTC. Translation: CASSLGGDEQYF.

In this sample, this clonotype turned up a few times. The chain recombines TRBV5-5 with TRBJ1-6, with 8 positions matching TRBD1. V dropped 4 bases and J dropped 9; count of bases not matched to a gene: 9. The CDR3 has 15 residues. Germline CDR1 is SGHKS and CDR2 is YYEKEE (reference sequence). The CDR3 bases are TGTGCCAGCAGCCCCTCAGGGGGCGAGGGTTCACCCCTCCACTTT. Amino acids: CASSPSGGEGSPLHF.

This clonotype occurred a few times. This chain connects TRBV7-2 to TRBJ2-7; 11 bases fit TRBD1. The CDR3 extends over 15 amino acids. Germline V CDR1 and CDR2: SGHTA, FQGNSA. The J segment lost 3 bases and the V segment lost 1 base, leaving 2 bases of the junction unmatched. As DNA, the CDR3 is TGTGCCAGCAGCTTAGGCGGGACAGGGGGCTACGAGCAGTACGTC. Translated, it gives CASSLGGTGGYEQYV.

The genes are TRBV19 and TRBJ2-7; 7 positions match TRBD2. V dropped 6 bases and J dropped 11; count of bases not matched to a gene: 16. The CDR3 has 14 amino acids. The germline V gene encodes CDR1 LNHDA and CDR2 SQIVND (reference sequence). DNA of the CDR3: TGTGCCAGTAGCCCCTCCGCGCGGGGGATTTTTAAGTACTTC. The encoded protein is CASSPSARGIFKYF.

In its sample, this clonotype was seen many times. This chain links TRBV12-3 or TRBV12-4 with TRBJ2-1, with D possibly being TRBD1 or TRBD2 (6 bases each). CDR3 length equals 12 residues. V lost 8 bases to trimming and J lost 7 bases, with 12 bases between them. CDR3 sequence reads: CASSIGGNEQFF. The CDR3 bases are TGTGCCAGCTCAATAGGGGGGAATGAGCAGTTCTTC.

In its sample, this clonotype was seen many times. This sequence joins TRBV12-3 or TRBV12-4 and TRBJ2-1, with a weak D call TRBD2 (6 bases). Trimming took off 8 bases at V and 6 bases at J, with 17 bases between the two ends. The CDR3 extends over 14 amino acids. This CDR3 is CASLGGAVGNEQFF. The CDR3, as DNA: TGTGCCAGCCTTGGAGGGGCGGTTGGCAATGAGCAGTTCTTC.

In the case of this clonotype: This may be a read error, as it is one base from a much larger clone. The genes are TRBV5-1 and TRBJ2-7, with D possibly matching TRBD1 (5 bases). Germline V gene lookup returns CDR1 SGHRS and CDR2 YFSETQ. Trimming left V 10 bases short and J 5 bases short, with 10 bases between. The CDR3 extends over 10 amino acids. In DNA form, the CDR3 reads TGCGCCGGAAAGACAGACGAGCAGTACTTC. Its translation is CAGKTDEQYF.

A word on this clonotype: This may be a read error, as it is one base from a much larger clone. CDR3 residues: CASRMVQGAPHEQFF. The CDR3 region has the DNA TGCGCCAGCAGGATGGTACAGGGGGCGCCCCATGAGCAGTTCTTC. The chain links TRBV10-2 to TRBJ2-1; the match to TRBD1 covers 9 bases. There are 15 residues in the CDR3. V lost 6 bases, J lost 8 bases, and 11 bases stayed unmatched. Germline CDR1 is WSHSY and CDR2 is SAAADI.

The sample holds a few counts of this clonotype. The chain couples TRBV6-1 to TRBJ1-1; 9 nucleotides align to TRBD1. This CDR3 region has 16 residues. V lost 4 bases and J lost 1; bases outside the gene matches: 7. Germline V gene lookup returns CDR1 MNHNS and CDR2 SASEGT. CDR3 in amino acids: CASSASQGAKNTEAFF. In nucleotides, the CDR3 is TGTGCCAGCAGTGCCTCACAGGGGGCGAAGAACACTGAAGCTTTCTTT.

This clonotype was observed at least ten times. The chain combines TRBV4-1 with TRBJ2-1; no clear D gene. In germline, CDR1 is MGHRA, CDR2 YSYEKL. The CDR3 length is 15 residues. Trimming stripped 2 bases from V and 10 bases from J, with 18 bases between. CDR3 nucleotides: TGCGCCAGCAGCCAAAATGATGAGAGGATCCTGGAGCAGTTCTTC. Protein sequence: CASSQNDERILEQFF.

This clonotype was counted ten times or more. The chain links TRBV11-2 to TRBJ2-2; 9 bases line up with TRBD2. The germline V gene encodes CDR1 SGHAT and CDR2 FQNNGV. The junction had 6 bases not matched to a gene; V was cut back by 3 bases and J by 4 bases. This CDR3 region has 16 residues. The CDR3 reads CASSFIVLAGTGELFF. The CDR3 coding sequence is TGTGCCAGCAGCTTTATTGTACTAGCGGGCACCGGGGAGCTGTTTTTT.

The CDR3 DNA follows: TGTGCCAGCAGCTTATTAGGTTATCAGCCCCAGCATTTT. As protein: CASSLLGYQPQHF. The rearrangement links TRBV7-8 to TRBJ1-5; D is undetermined. Germline CDR1 is SGHVS and CDR2 is FQNEAQ. The CDR3 has 13 amino acids. The V gene lost 2 bases and the J gene lost 5 bases, with 7 bases spanning the gap.

The sample holds a few counts of this clonotype. This chain links TRBV6-5 with TRBJ2-2; no reliable D call. CDR3 length: 16 residues. Germline V CDR1 and CDR2: MNHEY, SVGAGI. The germline V and J ends were trimmed by 2 bases and 3 bases, with 13 bases remaining between them. CDR3 residues: CASSYVGSLYTGELFF. For the CDR3, the DNA is TGTGCCAGCAGTTACGTGGGCAGTCTATACACCGGGGAGCTGTTTTTT.

This clonotype came up many times. The rearrangement joins TRBV4-2 to TRBJ1-2; the D gene is possibly TRBD1 (5 bases). V lost 0 bases, J lost 4 bases, and 15 bases lay in between. CDR3 length equals 16 residues. Germline assignment: CDR1 LGHNA and CDR2 YNFKEQ. CDR3 coding DNA: TGTGCCAGCAGCCAAGAGATTCCGACAGCTCTCTATGGCTACACCTTC. This gives the protein CASSQEIPTALYGYTF.

The table lists this clonotype with many counts. The V and J genes are TRBV29-1 and TRBJ2-2; D is unresolved. The CDR3 sequence is 14 residues long. V was cut by 6 bases and J by 0 bases, with 11 bases left in between. Germline V gene sequence: CDR1 SQVTM, CDR2 ANQGSEA. The CDR3 loop is CSVLQEPNTGELFF. CDR3 DNA: TGCAGCGTCCTCCAAGAACCGAACACCGGGGAGCTGTTTTTT.

Ten or more counts support this clonotype. The V gene is TRBV7-3, the J gene TRBJ1-5; D not certain. The CDR3 sequence is 15 residues long. Germline V gene data show CDR1 as SGHTA and CDR2 as FQGTGA. V was pared by 2 bases and J by 0 bases, with 8 bases between. CDR3 in amino acids: CASSLSRNSNQPQHF. The CDR3 DNA sequence: TGTGCCAGCAGCTTATCCCGAAATAGCAATCAGCCCCAGCATTTT.

This clonotype was observed a handful of times. This chain uses TRBV6-2 or TRBV6-3 with TRBJ2-7; D gene unclear. CDR3 length equals 12 residues. Trimming took 4 bases from V and 2 from J, leaving 6 bases between them. Germline V lookup: CDR1 MNHEY, CDR2 SVGEGT. The CDR3 spells CASSSAPYEQYF. The CDR3 DNA follows: TGTGCCAGCAGTTCCGCCCCCTACGAGCAGTACTTC.

The chain employs TRBV4-1 and TRBJ2-7; a weak D match, TRBD1 (7 bases). This CDR3 comprises 14 residues. The germline V gene encodes CDR1 MGHRA and CDR2 YSYEKL. Trimming pared 4 bases from V and 7 bases from J, leaving 17 bases between. CDR3 sequence (DNA): TGCGCCAGCAGCCGATTACCAGGGGGAGGAGAGCAGTACTTC. It is translated as CASSRLPGGGEQYF.

At least ten counts were recorded for this clonotype. CDR3 sequence reads: CASSLVPYENTGELFF. The CDR3, as DNA: TGCGCCAGCAGCTTGGTGCCGTATGAGAACACCGGGGAGCTGTTTTTT. V usage is TRBV5-1 and J usage is TRBJ2-2; unclear D gene. CDR1 is SGHRS and CDR2 is YFSETQ in the germline V gene. V lost 0 bases to trimming and J lost 1 base, with 10 bases between them. The CDR3 extends over 16 amino acids.

This clonotype came up many times. This chain connects TRBV9 to TRBJ2-2, with a possible D match to TRBD2 (5 bases). Germline V CDR1 and CDR2: SGDLS, YYNGEE. This CDR3 is built from 14 residues. V was pared by 0 bases and J by 7 bases, with 10 bases between. DNA of the CDR3: TGTGCCAGCAGCGTAGCTTACCGGGGCGGGGAGCTGTTTTTT. This sequence encodes CASSVAYRGGELFF.

This clonotype was observed a handful of times. The CDR3 reads CATSDPGQGATEAFF. The CDR3 coding sequence is TGTGCCACCAGCGACCCGGGACAGGGGGCCACTGAAGCTTTCTTT. The chain employs TRBV15 and TRBJ1-1; 12 bases are shared with TRBD1. Germline lookup yields CDR1 LNHNV and CDR2 YYDKDF (reference sequence). The V and J ends lost 5 bases and 4 bases, in that order; junction bases with no gene match: 5. The CDR3 runs to 15 residues.

This clonotype has at least ten counts. V gene TRBV10-2 combines with J gene TRBJ2-2; possibly TRBD2 for D (5 bases). Germline loops: CDR1 WSHSY, CDR2 SAAADI. The CDR3 is 15 residues long. With 5 bases removed from V and 0 bases from J, the gap between germline ends came to 10 bases. Written as DNA, the CDR3 is TGCGCCAGCAGTATGTTAGCGCCGAACACCGGGGAGCTGTTTTTT. It specifies CASSMLAPNTGELFF.

This clonotype was observed a handful of times. The J gene is TRBJ2-7, the V gene TRBV24-1; tentatively, D is TRBD2 (5 bases). The CDR3 covers 14 residues. Germline V gene sequence: CDR1 KGHDR, CDR2 SFDVKD. Trimming removed 5 bases from V and 3 bases from J, with 13 bases in between. The CDR3 bases are TGTGCCACCAGTGTTGCGGGCCACTACTACGAGCAGTACTTC. This sequence encodes CATSVAGHYYEQYF.

This clonotype was found a few times. The chain has TRBV4-3 and TRBJ1-1; 7 bases agree with TRBD1. The CDR3 is made up of 15 amino acids. Germline values: CDR1 LGHNA, CDR2 YSLEER. The junction had 8 bases not matched to a gene; V was cut back by 1 base and J by 6 bases. CDR3 bases: TGCGCCAGCAGCCAAGTGACAGGGACGAGCGCTGAAGCTTTCTTT. Its translation: CASSQVTGTSAEAFF.